This T cell receptor beta chain was sequenced in a study of T cells in Graves' hyperthyroidism and ophthalmopathy. Regarding the study as a whole: Ophthalmopathy was model-predicted a median approximately six months pre-onset.

What was amplified from RNA transcripts were TCR beta CDR3 regions. The study used the HTBI primer set for a first-round RT-PCR of the TCR CDR3. In TCRdb, the multiplex PCR reads were re-called with MiXCR into one record per CDR3 protein. The sample carries about 180,000 distinct CDR3 sequences, 15% to 20% recorded once. Note on this clonotype: Its cognate antigen is unknown.

With 2 bases clipped from V and 4 bases from J, the junction kept 6 bases outside the gene matches. The CDR3 is made up of 15 amino acids. CDR1 SNHLY and CDR2 FYNNEI come from the germline V gene. The sample consisted of blood. The origin of this receptor is a woman in her 50s with Graves' hyperthyroidism. The chain is built from TRBV2 and TRBJ2-7; 9 bases line up with TRBD2. The CDR3 region is CASSEQAAGGYEQYF. The CDR3, as DNA: TGTGCCAGCAGTGAACAGGCAGCGGGAGGATACGAGCAGTACTTC.